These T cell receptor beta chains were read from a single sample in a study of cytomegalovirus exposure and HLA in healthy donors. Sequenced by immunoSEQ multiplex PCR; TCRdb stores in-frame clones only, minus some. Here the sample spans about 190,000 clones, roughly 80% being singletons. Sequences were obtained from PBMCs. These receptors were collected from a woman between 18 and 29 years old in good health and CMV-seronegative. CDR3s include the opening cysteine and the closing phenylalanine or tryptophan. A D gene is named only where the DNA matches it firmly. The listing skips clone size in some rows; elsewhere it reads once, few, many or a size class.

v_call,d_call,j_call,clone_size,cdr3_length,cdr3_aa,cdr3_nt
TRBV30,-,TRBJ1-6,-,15,CAWSASEGHNSPLHF,TGTGCCTGGAGTGCGTCCGAGGGTCATAATTCACCCCTCCACTTT
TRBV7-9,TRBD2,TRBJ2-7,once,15,CASSRLAVISYEQYF,TGTGCCAGCAGCCGACTAGCGGTGATCTCCTACGAGCAGTACTTC
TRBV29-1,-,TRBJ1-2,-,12,CSGVAGNYGYTF,TGCAGCGGCGTGGCAGGGAACTATGGCTACACCTTC
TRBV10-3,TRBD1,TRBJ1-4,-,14,CAISAGQPNEKLFF,TGTGCCATCAGCGCGGGACAGCCTAATGAAAAACTGTTTTTT
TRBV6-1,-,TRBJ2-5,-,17,CASSATPDLRRVETQYF,TGTGCCAGCAGTGCCACCCCGGACCTGAGGCGGGTAGAGACCCAGTACTTC
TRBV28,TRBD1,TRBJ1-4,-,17,CASSLPRQGARNEKLFF,TGTGCCAGCAGTTTACCCCGTCAGGGGGCGAGGAATGAAAAACTGTTTTTT
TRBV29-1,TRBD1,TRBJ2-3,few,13,CSVGQGVTDTQYF,TGCAGCGTCGGACAGGGGGTCACAGATACGCAGTATTTT
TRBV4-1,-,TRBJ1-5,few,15,CASSQDRGLNQPQHF,TGCGCCAGCAGCCAAGATCGAGGGTTGAATCAGCCCCAGCATTTT
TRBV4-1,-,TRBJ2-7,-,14,CASSQTSTSYEQYF,TGCGCCAGCAGCCAAACCTCTACCTCCTACGAGCAGTACTTC
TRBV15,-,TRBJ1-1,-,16,CATSRGEGKRNTEAFF,TGTGCCACCAGCAGAGGGGAGGGGAAGAGGAACACTGAAGCTTTCTTT